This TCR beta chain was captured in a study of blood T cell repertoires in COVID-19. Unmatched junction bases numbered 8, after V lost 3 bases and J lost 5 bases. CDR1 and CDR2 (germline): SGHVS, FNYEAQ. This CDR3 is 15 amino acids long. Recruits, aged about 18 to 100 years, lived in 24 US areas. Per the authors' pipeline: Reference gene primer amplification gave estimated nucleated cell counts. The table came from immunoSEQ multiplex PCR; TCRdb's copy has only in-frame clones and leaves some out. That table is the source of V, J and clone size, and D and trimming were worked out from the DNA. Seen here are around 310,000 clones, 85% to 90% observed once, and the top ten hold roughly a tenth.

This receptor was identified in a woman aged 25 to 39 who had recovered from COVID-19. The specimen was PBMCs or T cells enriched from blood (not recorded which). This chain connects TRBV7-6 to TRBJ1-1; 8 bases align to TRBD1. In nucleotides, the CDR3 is TGTGCCAGCAGCTTGGCTCAGGGGGCAGGAACTGAAGCTTTCTTT. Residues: CASSLAQGAGTEAFF.